A single sample gave rise to the 11 T cell receptor beta chains below, sequenced in a study of CD8+ T cells in alopecia areata. Extracted RNA was reverse transcribed, and the resulting cDNA served as sequencing template. The protocol was immunoSEQ multiplex PCR, while the TCRdb copy is restricted to in-frame clones and leaves out a portion. The repertoire holds about 180,000 clones, with approximately 49% as singletons. Treatment indicated: oral pan-JAK inhibitor, 5-10 mg twice daily. Sequencing used CD8+ T cells sorted from blood, obtained at week 52, from a patient treated with tofacitinib. Receptors originate from a human donor with alopecia areata.

This clone turned up a few times. The V gene is TRBV6-5, the J gene TRBJ1-5; D unresolved. With 0 bases removed from V and 2 bases from J, the gap between germline ends came to 8 bases. Germline V gene data show CDR1 as MNHEY and CDR2 as SVGAGI. This CDR3 region has 15 residues. The CDR3: CASSYSSQGNQPQHF. CDR3 DNA: TGTGCCAGCAGTTACTCGAGTCAGGGCAATCAGCCCCAGCATTTT.

Only a few counts were recorded for this clone. The V gene is TRBV29-1, the J gene TRBJ2-3, with no clear D. The CDR3 extends over 11 amino acids. Trimming took off 3 bases at V and 6 bases at J, with 7 bases between the two ends. Germline CDR1 is SQVTM and CDR2 is ANQGSEA. The CDR3 nucleotides read TGCAGCGTTGATAAGGTGGATACGCAGTATTTT. It yields the protein CSVDKVDTQYF.

CDR3 DNA sequence: TGCGCCAGCAGTCACCTTGACAGGTTCAGTTCTGGGGCCAACGTCCTGACTTTC. Protein product: CASSHLDRFSSGANVLTF. The chain carries TRBV23-1 and TRBJ2-6; D possibly corresponds to TRBD1 (6 bases). TRBV23-1 belongs to the ORF category, with a function that is uncertain. CDR3 length: 18 residues. The V end was cut by 3 bases, the J end by 1 base, with 16 bases between.

CDR3 coding DNA: TGTGCCAGCAGCTTATCCGTTGCGGCAGGGGCCTTCTGGGAGCAGTACTTC. Translation gives CASSLSVAAGAFWEQYF. The chain employs TRBV11-2 and TRBJ2-7, with D perhaps matching TRBD1 (6 bases). The germline V and J ends were trimmed by 2 bases and 7 bases, with 24 bases remaining between them. Germline-derived CDR1 and CDR2 are SGHAT and FQNNGV. The CDR3 runs to 17 residues.

The chain carries TRBV11-2 and TRBJ1-2; D gene ambiguous. V dropped 4 bases and J dropped 6 bases, with 18 bases sitting between them. This CDR3 spans 15 amino acids. Per germline, CDR1 SGHAT and CDR2 FQNNGV. The CDR3 region has the DNA TGTGCCAGCAGCTGGGGTGTGGGATCACCTAATGGCTACACCTTC. It encodes CASSWGVGSPNGYTF.

This clone was seen just once. The chain couples TRBV7-9 to TRBJ1-2; D is undetermined. V dropped 2 bases and J dropped 4 bases, with 11 bases sitting between them. Germline CDR1 reads SEHNR; CDR2 reads FQNEAQ (reference sequence). The CDR3 is 14 residues long. CDR3 in amino acids: CASSLTDTLYGYTF. The CDR3 DNA reads TGTGCCAGCAGCTTAACTGACACCCTCTATGGCTACACCTTC.

The chain is built from TRBV10-3 and TRBJ1-1, with unresolved D. The germline V gene has CDR1 ENHRY and CDR2 SYGVKD. The V end was cut by 5 bases, the J end by 5 bases, with 9 bases between. The CDR3 is 12 residues long. In DNA form, the CDR3 reads TGTGCCATCAGTCAGCCTCAAACTGAAGCTTTCTTT. Protein sequence: CAISQPQTEAFF.

This clone was recorded many times. The V gene is TRBV6-4, the J gene TRBJ2-1; the match to TRBD2 covers 14 bases. Germline-derived CDR1 and CDR2 are MRHNA and SNTAGT. The CDR3 runs to 15 residues. With V trimmed by 5 bases and J by 8 bases, 5 bases remained unmatched. The CDR3 region has the DNA TGTGCCAGCAGTAAGACTAGCGGGGGGGCCCATGAGCAGTTCTTC. This codes for CASSKTSGGAHEQFF.

This chain uses TRBV30 with TRBJ1-2, with 11 bases fitting TRBD1. After removal of 8 bases from V and 4 bases from J, the junction contained 3 bases not matched to a gene. The CDR3 consists of 12 residues. Per germline, CDR1 GTSNPN and CDR2 SVGIG (reference sequence). Written as DNA, the CDR3 is TGTGCCGGGGACAGGGGGATCTATGGCTACACCTTC. Amino acid sequence: CAGDRGIYGYTF.

J is TRBJ2-6 and V is TRBV30; D is perhaps TRBD1 (5 bases). CDR3 length: 14 residues. V was shortened by 4 bases and J by 0 bases, with 7 bases between the two germline ends. Germline V gene sequence: CDR1 GTSNPN, CDR2 SVGIG (reference sequence). Here the CDR3 reads CAWKTASGANVLTF. CDR3 nucleotides: TGTGCCTGGAAGACAGCCTCTGGGGCCAACGTCCTGACTTTC.

The rearrangement uses TRBV29-1 and TRBJ2-7; TRBD1 matches at 8 bases. Germline assignment: CDR1 SQVTM and CDR2 ANQGSEA. The V and J ends lost 0 bases and 4 bases, in that order; junction bases with no gene match: 2. The CDR3 is 13 residues long. CDR3 residues: CSVEEGDRYEQYF. Written as DNA, the CDR3 is TGCAGCGTTGAAGAAGGGGACAGGTACGAGCAGTACTTC.